This T cell receptor (beta chain) was captured in a study of blood T cell repertoires in COVID-19. This CDR3 is built from 16 residues. Germline assignment: CDR1 MNHNY and CDR2 SVGAGI (reference sequence). V was pared by 4 bases and J by 4 bases, with 9 bases of the junction left unmatched. Repertoires were generated with immunoSEQ multiplex PCR, while TCRdb's copy carries only in-frame clones and drops some. The table shows 240,000 or so clones, with more than 75% occurring only once. Sequencing was done on a sample of peripheral blood. This rearrangement joins TRBV6-6 to TRBJ2-3; 9 bases map to TRBD2. This clonotype was sampled from a woman in her 40s who had recovered from COVID-19. The DNA for the CDR3 is TGTGCCAGCAGTTCCCAAGAGCGGGAGGTGGCAGATACGCAGTATTTT. Translated: CASSSQEREVADTQYF.